This is a list of T cell receptor beta chains from one sample in a study of memory CD4+ T cells and cytomegalovirus serostatus. The data were produced by immunoSEQ multiplex PCR, yet TCRdb's version contains in-frame clones alone and is incomplete. The repertoire holds around 53,000 clones, with around 82% as singletons. The sequenced sample consisted of memory CD4+ T cells from blood. The origin of the receptors is an adult in good health and CMV-seropositive. Each CDR3 is given with its conserved first and last residue. D genes are given only for firm matches. The size field is filled for only some rows; it gives once, few, many or a size class.

>TRBJ1-2|.|TRBV14|.
CASSQDQGSRGYTF
TGTGCCAGCAGCCAAGACCAGGGGTCGAGAGGCTACACCTTC
>TRBJ1-2|.|TRBV6-6|.
CASSSTGNYGYTF
TGTGCCAGCAGTAGCACAGGGAACTATGGCTACACCTTC
>TRBJ1-1|.|TRBV5-4|.
CASSSQKGNTEAFF
TGTGCCAGCAGCTCTCAGAAAGGGAACACTGAAGCTTTCTTT
>TRBJ1-2|.|TRBV7-2|.
CASSLGAGRYGYTF
TGTGCCAGCAGCTTAGGCGCAGGGCGCTATGGCTACACCTTC
>TRBJ2-7|few|TRBV28|.
CASSLWSHSLNEQYF
TGTGCCAGCAGTTTATGGTCCCACTCCTTAAACGAGCAGTACTTC
>TRBJ1-3|.|TRBV19|.
CASRSRGGKTGDTIYF
TGTGCCAGTAGATCTCGGGGAGGGAAGACGGGGGACACCATATATTTT
>TRBJ2-3|few|TRBV2|.
CASSTVTDTQYF
TGTGCCAGCAGTACGGTCACAGATACGCAGTATTTT
>TRBJ2-6|.|TRBV28|.
CASSPLRGGAGANVLTF
TGTGCCAGCAGTCCCCTACGCGGAGGCGCTGGGGCCAACGTCCTGACTTTC
>TRBJ2-5|.|TRBV6-6|.
CASSSTLGQETQYF
TGTGCCAGCAGTTCGACACTCGGCCAAGAGACCCAGTACTTC
>TRBJ1-2|once|TRBV7-2|.
CASSSTQGSPGYTF
TGTGCCAGCAGCTCAACCCAGGGGTCTCCTGGCTACACCTTC
>TRBJ2-3|.|TRBV6-1|.
CASHNRVTDTQYF
TGTGCCAGCCATAACAGGGTGACAGATACGCAGTATTTT
>TRBJ2-5|once|TRBV10-3|.
CAISESEGGQETQYF
TGTGCCATCAGTGAGTCGGAGGGGGGCCAAGAGACCCAGTACTTC
>TRBJ1-4|.|TRBV5-4|.
CASSYKGNEKLFF
TGTGCCAGCAGCTATAAGGGGAATGAAAAACTGTTTTTT
>TRBJ2-4|once|TRBV2|TRBD1
CASRIDRVNIQYF
TGTGCCAGCAGAATAGACAGGGTCAACATTCAGTACTTC
>TRBJ2-3|.|TRBV11-2|TRBD2
CASSPGGPTDTQYF
TGTGCCAGCAGCCCGGGAGGGCCCACAGATACGCAGTATTTT